A single T cell receptor (beta chain) is shown here with its context. The sample is drawn from a study of blood T cell repertoires in COVID-19. The data were produced by immunoSEQ multiplex PCR, yet TCRdb's version contains in-frame clones alone and is incomplete. The sample shows 70,000 to 95,000 clones, roughly 90% of them seen only once. The CDR3 has 12 residues. Germline loops: CDR1 LNHNV, CDR2 YYDKDF (reference sequence). V lost 2 bases and J lost 11, with 12 bases in between. The origin of this receptor is a man aged 45-65 years with COVID-19, enrolled during active disease. The V gene is TRBV15, the J gene TRBJ2-5; D gene unclear. The sequencing sample was made of peripheral blood. The CDR3: CATSRPPFLQYF. The DNA for the CDR3 is TGTGCCACCAGCAGACCCCCCTTTTTGCAGTACTTC.